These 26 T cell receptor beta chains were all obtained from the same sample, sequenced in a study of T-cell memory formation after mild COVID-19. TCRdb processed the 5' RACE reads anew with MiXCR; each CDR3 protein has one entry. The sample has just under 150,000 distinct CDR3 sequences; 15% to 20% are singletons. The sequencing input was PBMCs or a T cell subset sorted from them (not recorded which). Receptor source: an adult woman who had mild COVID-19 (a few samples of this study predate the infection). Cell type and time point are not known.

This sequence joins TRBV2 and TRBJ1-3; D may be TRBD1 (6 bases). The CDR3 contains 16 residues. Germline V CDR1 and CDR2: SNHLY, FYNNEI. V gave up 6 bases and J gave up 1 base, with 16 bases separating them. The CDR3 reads CASRPPARGSGNTIYF. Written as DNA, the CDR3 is TGTGCCAGCAGGCCACCCGCAAGGGGGTCTGGAAACACCATATATTTT.

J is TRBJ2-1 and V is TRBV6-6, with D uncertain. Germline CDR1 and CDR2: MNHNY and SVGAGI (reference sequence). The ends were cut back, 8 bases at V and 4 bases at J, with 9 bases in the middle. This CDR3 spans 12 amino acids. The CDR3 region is CASSGLYNEQFF. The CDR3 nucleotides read TGTGCCAGCTCCGGGTTGTACAATGAGCAGTTCTTC.

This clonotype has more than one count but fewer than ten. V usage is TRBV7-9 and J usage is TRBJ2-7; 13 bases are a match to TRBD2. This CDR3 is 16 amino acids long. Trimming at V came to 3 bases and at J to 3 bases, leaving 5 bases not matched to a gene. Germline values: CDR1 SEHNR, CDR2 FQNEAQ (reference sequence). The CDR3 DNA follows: TGTGCCAGCAGCTTCCTGGGACTAGCGGGATTCTACGAGCAGTACTTC. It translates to CASSFLGLAGFYEQYF.

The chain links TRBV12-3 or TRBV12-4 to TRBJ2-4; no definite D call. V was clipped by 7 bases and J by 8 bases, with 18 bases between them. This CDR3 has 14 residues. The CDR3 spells CASIPETGVDIQYF. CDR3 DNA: TGTGCCAGCATTCCCGAAACTGGCGTAGACATTCAGTACTTC.

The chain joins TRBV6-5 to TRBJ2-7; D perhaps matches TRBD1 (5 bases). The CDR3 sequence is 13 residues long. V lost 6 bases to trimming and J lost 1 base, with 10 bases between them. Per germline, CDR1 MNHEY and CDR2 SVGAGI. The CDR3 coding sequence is TGTGCCAGCAGGCGAAAGGGGTCCTACGAGCAGTACTTC. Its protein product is CASRRKGSYEQYF.

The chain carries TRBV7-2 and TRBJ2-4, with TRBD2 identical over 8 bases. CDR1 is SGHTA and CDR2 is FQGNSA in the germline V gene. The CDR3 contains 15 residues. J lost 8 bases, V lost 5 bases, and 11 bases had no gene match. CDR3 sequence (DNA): TGTGCCAGCAGCGCCGACAGGACTAGCAGGGACATTCAGTACTTC. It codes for CASSADRTSRDIQYF.

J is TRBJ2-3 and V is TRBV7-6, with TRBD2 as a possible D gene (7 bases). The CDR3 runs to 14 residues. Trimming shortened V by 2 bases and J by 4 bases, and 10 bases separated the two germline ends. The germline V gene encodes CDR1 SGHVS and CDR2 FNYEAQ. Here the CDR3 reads CASSLTGGADTQYF. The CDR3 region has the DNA TGTGCCAGCAGCTTAACGGGGGGCGCAGATACGCAGTATTTT. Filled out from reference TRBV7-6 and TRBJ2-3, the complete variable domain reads GAGVSQSPRYKVTKRGQDVALRCDPISGHVSLYWYRQALGQGPEFLTYFNYEAQQDKSGLPNDRFSAERPEGSISTLTIQRTEQRDSAMYRCASSLTGGADTQYFGPGTRLTVL.

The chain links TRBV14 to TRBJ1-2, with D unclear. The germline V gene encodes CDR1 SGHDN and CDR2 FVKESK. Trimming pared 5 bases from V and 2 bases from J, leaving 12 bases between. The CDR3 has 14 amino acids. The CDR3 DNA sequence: TGTGCCAGCAGCACGGGAGAGGCGAACTATGGCTACACCTTC. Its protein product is CASSTGEANYGYTF.

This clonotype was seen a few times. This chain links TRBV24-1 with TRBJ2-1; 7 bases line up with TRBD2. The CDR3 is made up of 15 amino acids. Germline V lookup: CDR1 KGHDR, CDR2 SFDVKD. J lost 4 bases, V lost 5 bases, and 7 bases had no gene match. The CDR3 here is CATSALRGGYNEQFF. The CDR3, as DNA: TGTGCCACCAGTGCCCTGAGGGGAGGGTACAATGAGCAGTTCTTC.

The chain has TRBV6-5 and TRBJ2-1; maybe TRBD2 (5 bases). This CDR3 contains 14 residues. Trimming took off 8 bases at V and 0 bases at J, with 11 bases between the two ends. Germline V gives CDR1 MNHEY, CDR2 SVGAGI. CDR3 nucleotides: TGTGCCAGCGGTTTGGGGAGCTCCTACAATGAGCAGTTCTTC. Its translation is CASGLGSSYNEQFF.

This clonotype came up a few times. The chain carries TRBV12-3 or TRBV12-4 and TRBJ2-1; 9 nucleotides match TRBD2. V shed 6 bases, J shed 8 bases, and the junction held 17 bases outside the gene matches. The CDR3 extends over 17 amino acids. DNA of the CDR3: TGTGCCAGCAGCCCCTATTTGCGGGGGGGCCTAGATGATGAGCAGTTCTTC. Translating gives CASSPYLRGGLDDEQFF.

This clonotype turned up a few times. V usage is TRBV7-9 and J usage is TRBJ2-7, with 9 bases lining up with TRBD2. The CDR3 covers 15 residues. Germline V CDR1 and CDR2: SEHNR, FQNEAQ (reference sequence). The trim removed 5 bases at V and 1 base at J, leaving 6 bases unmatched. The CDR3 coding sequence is TGTGCCAGCAGCCCTTGGCTAGCGGGATCCTACGAGCAGTACTTC. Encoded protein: CASSPWLAGSYEQYF. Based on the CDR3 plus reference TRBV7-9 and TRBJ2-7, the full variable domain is DTGVSQNPRHKITKRGQNVTFRCDPISEHNRLYWYRQTLGQGPEFLTYFQNEAQLEKSRLLSDRFSAERPKGSFSTLEIQRTEQGDSAMYLCASSPWLAGSYEQYFGPGTRLTVT.

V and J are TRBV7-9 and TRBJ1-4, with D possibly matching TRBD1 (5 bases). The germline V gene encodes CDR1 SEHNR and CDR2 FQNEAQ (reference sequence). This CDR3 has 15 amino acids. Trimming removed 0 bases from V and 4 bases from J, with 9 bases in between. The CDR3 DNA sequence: TGTGCCAGCAGCTTAGCGGGACCGTATAATGAAAAACTGTTTTTT. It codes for CASSLAGPYNEKLFF.

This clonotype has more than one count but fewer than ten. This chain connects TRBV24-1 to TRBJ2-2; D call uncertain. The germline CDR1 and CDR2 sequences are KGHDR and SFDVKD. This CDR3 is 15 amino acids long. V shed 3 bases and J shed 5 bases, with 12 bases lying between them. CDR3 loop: CATSDQKGLTGELFF. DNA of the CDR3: TGTGCCACCAGTGATCAGAAGGGCCTTACCGGGGAGCTGTTTTTT.

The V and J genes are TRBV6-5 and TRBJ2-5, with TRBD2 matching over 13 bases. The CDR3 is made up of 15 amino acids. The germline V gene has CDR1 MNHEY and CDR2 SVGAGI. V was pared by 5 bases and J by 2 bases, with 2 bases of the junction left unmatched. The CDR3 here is CASSRTSGGQETQYF. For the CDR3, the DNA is TGTGCCAGCAGTCGGACTAGCGGGGGACAAGAGACCCAGTACTTC.

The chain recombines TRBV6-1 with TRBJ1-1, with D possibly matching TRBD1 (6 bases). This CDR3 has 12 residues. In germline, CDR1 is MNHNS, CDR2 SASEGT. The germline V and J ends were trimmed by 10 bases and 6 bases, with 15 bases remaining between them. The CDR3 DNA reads TGTGCCACGGGCAGGGGAACTGCTGAAGCTTTCTTT. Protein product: CATGRGTAEAFF.

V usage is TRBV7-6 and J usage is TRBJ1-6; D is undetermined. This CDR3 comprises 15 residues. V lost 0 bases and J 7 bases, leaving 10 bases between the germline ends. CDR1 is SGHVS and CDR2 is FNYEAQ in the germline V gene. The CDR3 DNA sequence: TGTGCCAGCAGCTTAGCATCTGGGGTAAATTCACCCCTCCACTTT. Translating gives CASSLASGVNSPLHF.

The CDR3 region is CASSHWTGTSSYNEQFF. As DNA, the CDR3 is TGTGCCAGCAGCCACTGGACAGGGACGAGCTCCTACAATGAGCAGTTCTTC. The genes are TRBV14 and TRBJ2-1; TRBD1 agrees at 8 bases. The CDR3 runs 17 residues. Germline CDR1 reads SGHDN; CDR2 reads FVKESK. J lost 0 bases, V lost 3 bases, and 7 bases had no gene match.

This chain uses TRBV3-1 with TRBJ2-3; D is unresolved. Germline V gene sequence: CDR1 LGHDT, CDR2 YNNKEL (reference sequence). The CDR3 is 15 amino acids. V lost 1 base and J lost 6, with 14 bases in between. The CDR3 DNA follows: TGTGCCAGCAGCCAAGGACCAGCTACCGTTGATACGCAGTATTTT. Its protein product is CASSQGPATVDTQYF.

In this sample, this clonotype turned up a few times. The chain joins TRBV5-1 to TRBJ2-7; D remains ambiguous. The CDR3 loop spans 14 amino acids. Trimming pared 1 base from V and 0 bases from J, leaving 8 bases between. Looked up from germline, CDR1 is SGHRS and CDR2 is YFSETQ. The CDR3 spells CASSLTLSSYEQYF. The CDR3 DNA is TGCGCCAGCAGCTTGACACTGTCCTCCTACGAGCAGTACTTC. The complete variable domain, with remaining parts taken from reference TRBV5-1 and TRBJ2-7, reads KAGVTQTPRYLIKTRGQQVTLSCSPISGHRSVSWYQQTPGQGLQFLFEYFSETQRNKGNFPGRFSGRQFSNSRSEMNVSTLELGDSALYLCASSLTLSSYEQYFGPGTRLTVT.

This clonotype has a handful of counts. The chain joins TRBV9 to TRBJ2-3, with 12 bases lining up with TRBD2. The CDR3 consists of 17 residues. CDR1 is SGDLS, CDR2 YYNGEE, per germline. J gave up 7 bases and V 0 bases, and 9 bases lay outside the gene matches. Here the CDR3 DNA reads TGTGCCAGCAGCGTAGTACCTAGCGGGGGGGCAGCGAATACGCAGTATTTT. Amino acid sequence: CASSVVPSGGAANTQYF.

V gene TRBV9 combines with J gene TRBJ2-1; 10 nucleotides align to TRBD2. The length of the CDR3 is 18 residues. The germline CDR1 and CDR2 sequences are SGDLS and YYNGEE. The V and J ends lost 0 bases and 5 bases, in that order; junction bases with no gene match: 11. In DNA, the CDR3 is TGTGCCAGCAGCGTAGGGCTGGAGCGGGAGGGCCTCCACAATGAGCAGTTCTTC. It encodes CASSVGLEREGLHNEQFF.

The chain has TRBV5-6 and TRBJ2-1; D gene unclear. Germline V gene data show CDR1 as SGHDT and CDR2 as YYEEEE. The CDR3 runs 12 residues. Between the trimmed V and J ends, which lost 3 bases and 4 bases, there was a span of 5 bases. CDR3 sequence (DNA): TGTGCCAGCAGCTACGATTACAATGAGCAGTTCTTC. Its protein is CASSYDYNEQFF.

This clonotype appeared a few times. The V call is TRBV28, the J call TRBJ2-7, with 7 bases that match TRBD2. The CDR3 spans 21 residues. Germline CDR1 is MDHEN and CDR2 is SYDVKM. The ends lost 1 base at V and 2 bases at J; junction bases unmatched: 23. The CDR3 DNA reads TGTGCCAGCAGTTTATTAAGAGTGACTAGCCAACCGGGGCTCCAAACCTACGAGCAGTACTTC. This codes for CASSLLRVTSQPGLQTYEQYF.

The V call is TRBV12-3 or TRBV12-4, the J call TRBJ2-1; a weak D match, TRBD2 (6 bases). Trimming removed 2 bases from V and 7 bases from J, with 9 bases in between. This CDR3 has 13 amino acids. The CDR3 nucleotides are TGTGCCAGCAGTTTAAACGGGGGTAATGAGCAGTTCTTC. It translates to CASSLNGGNEQFF.

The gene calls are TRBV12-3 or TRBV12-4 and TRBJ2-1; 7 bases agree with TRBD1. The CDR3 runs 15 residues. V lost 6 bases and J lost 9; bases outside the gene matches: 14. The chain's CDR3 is CASSLLRGPMGEQFF. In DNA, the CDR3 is TGTGCCAGCAGCTTGCTGAGGGGGCCTATGGGTGAGCAGTTCTTC.